The present T cell receptor (beta chain) was sequenced within a study of blood T cells in healthy people across ages. A J-beta primer mix and a sample-barcoded 5' primer were used in a second PCR of roughly 7 to 12 cycles. TCRdb recomputed calls from the 5' RACE reads with MiXCR, one row per CDR3 protein. The sample includes approximately 800,000 distinct CDR3 sequences, roughly 50% seen only once; the top ten take roughly 37%. Per germline, CDR1 SGHTA and CDR2 FQGNSA. The V end was cut by 5 bases, the J end by 2 bases, with 19 bases between. The CDR3 covers 16 residues. Peripheral blood from each donor was collected in a volume of approximately 10 milliliters. Isolated PBMCs totaled at least 7 million in each sample. To note about this clonotype: The antigen remains undetermined.

General study results and limits: Naive T cell percentage and TCR beta diversity correlated strongly.

The origin of this receptor is a man older than 75 in good health. The chain has TRBV7-2 and TRBJ2-7; D may be TRBD1 (5 bases). The sample was blood. CDR3 sequence (DNA): TGTGCCAGCAGCCTAGGGGTGAGGCTGGCTACCTACGAGCAGTACTTC. Its translation is CASSLGVRLATYEQYF.